This note documents a single T cell receptor (beta chain) sequence. V was trimmed by 3 bases and J by 0 bases, leaving 8 bases between them. Germline CDR1 reads KGHDR; CDR2 reads SFDVKD. The CDR3 spans 15 residues. The data were obtained in a study of CD8+CD57+ T cells in acquired aplastic anemia. Study-wide context: The average for DNA from sorted CD4+ and CD8+ cells was about 3.3 ug.

Investigators profiled TCR beta VDJ and CDR3 from genomic DNA template. TCRdb analysed the reads with MiXCR anew, one entry per CDR3 protein. Here the sample spans around 250,000 distinct CDR3 sequences, roughly half being singletons. The TCR sequence derives from a human donor with severe aplastic anemia or a healthy control (not recorded which). Sequenced: sorted CD4+, CD8+, or CD8+CD57+ T cells (not recorded which) from PBMCs. V gene TRBV24-1 combines with J gene TRBJ2-1; no firm D call. CDR3 DNA: TGTGCCACCAGTGATGTGGAAACCTCCTACAATGAGCAGTTCTTC. Translated, it gives CATSDVETSYNEQFF.